Listed here are 30 T cell receptor beta chains from one sample, sequenced in a study of response to subunit inactivated influenza vaccine. TCRdb re-called the RT-PCR reads with MiXCR, one entry per CDR3 protein. The sample lists roughly 630,000 distinct CDR3 sequences; 14% were seen once. Specimen: PBMCs from blood, collected 14 days before vaccination. These receptors originate from a man in his forties or fifties who received an inactivated influenza vaccine.

This clonotype has a handful of counts. V usage is TRBV10-3 and J usage is TRBJ2-5; 14 bases are shared with TRBD2. The CDR3 sequence is 16 residues long. The trim removed 5 bases at V and 3 bases at J, leaving 5 bases unmatched. Germline assignment: CDR1 ENHRY and CDR2 SYGVKD. The CDR3 reads CAISSGTSGGKETQYF. The CDR3 DNA reads as TGTGCCATCAGTTCCGGGACTAGCGGGGGAAAAGAGACCCAGTACTTC.

The count of this clonotype is one. This rearrangement joins TRBV20-1 to TRBJ1-5; D remains ambiguous. CDR3 length: 16 residues. Trimming cost V 0 bases and J 3 bases, with 15 bases left between them. In germline, CDR1 is DFQATT, CDR2 SNEGSKA (reference sequence). The DNA of the CDR3 is TGCAGTGCTAGAGATCAACTCAGGCAACTCAATCAGCCCCAGCATTTT. It encodes CSARDQLRQLNQPQHF.

This clonotype appeared many times. The chain employs TRBV5-6 and TRBJ2-2; no definite D call. The CDR3 totals 15 residues. Germline V gene sequence: CDR1 SGHDT, CDR2 YYEEEE. Trimming stripped 0 bases from V and 4 bases from J, with 10 bases between. CDR3 sequence: CASSLAGRVTGELFF. CDR3 coding DNA: TGTGCCAGCAGCTTGGCTGGACGAGTCACCGGGGAGCTGTTTTTT.

The chain couples TRBV6-2 or TRBV6-3 to TRBJ2-2; 10 nucleotides line up with TRBD2. In germline, CDR1 is MNHEY, CDR2 SVGEGT. The V gene end was trimmed by 6 bases and the J gene end by 7 bases; junction bases not matched to a gene: 14. The CDR3 contains 17 residues. The CDR3 spells CASSRPLAGVTNGELFF. Here the CDR3 DNA reads TGTGCCAGCAGCCGACCCCTAGCGGGAGTTACAAACGGGGAGCTGTTTTTT.

This clonotype was found a few times. This chain connects TRBV19 to TRBJ2-3; 9 positions match TRBD2. Germline loops: CDR1 LNHDA, CDR2 SQIVND (reference sequence). The V segment lost 6 bases and the J segment 0 bases; nucleotides outside the gene matches: 4. The CDR3 contains 15 residues. The CDR3 reads CASRSTSGSTDTQYF. The CDR3 coding sequence is TGTGCCAGTAGGTCGACTAGCGGAAGCACAGATACGCAGTATTTT.

This clonotype appeared many times. This chain joins TRBV5-5 and TRBJ2-1; 9 bases are a match to TRBD1. CDR3 length equals 15 residues. Germline CDR1 and CDR2: SGHKS and YYEKEE (reference sequence). The ends lost 4 bases at V and 8 bases at J; junction bases unmatched: 10. The CDR3 DNA reads as TGTGCCAGCAGCGGCCCCGGGACAGGGATATATGAGCAGTTCTTC. It codes for CASSGPGTGIYEQFF.

The chain employs TRBV7-2 and TRBJ1-2; 10 bases map to TRBD1. The V and J ends lost 6 bases and 5 bases, in that order; junction bases with no gene match: 9. CDR1 and CDR2 from the germline V gene are SGHTA and FQGNSA. The CDR3 length is 15 residues. This chain's CDR3 is CASSSWTGGNYGYTF. DNA of the CDR3: TGTGCCAGCAGTTCTTGGACAGGGGGAAATTATGGCTACACCTTC.

This clonotype was seen a few times. This chain uses TRBV20-1 with TRBJ2-7; D unclear. Trimming stripped 5 bases from V and 0 bases from J, with 8 bases between. CDR1 is DFQATT and CDR2 is SNEGSKA in the germline V gene (reference sequence). The CDR3 extends over 12 amino acids. In DNA form, the CDR3 reads TGCAGTGCTTTCGGGCCCTCCTACGAGCAGTACTTC. It yields the protein CSAFGPSYEQYF.

This chain uses TRBV15 with TRBJ2-5, with D possibly TRBD2 on 5 matching bases. The CDR3 contains 13 residues. V shed 5 bases and J shed 5 bases, with 12 bases lying between them. Germline V gives CDR1 LNHNV, CDR2 YYDKDF (reference sequence). The CDR3 spells CATSGLYGETQYF. The CDR3 nucleotides read TGTGCCACCAGCGGACTCTACGGGGAGACCCAGTACTTC.

This clonotype was observed a few times. J is TRBJ2-2 and V is TRBV4-3, with TRBD1 matching 10 bases. This CDR3 has 19 residues. V was pared by 3 bases and J by 3 bases, with 13 bases of the junction left unmatched. Germline assignment: CDR1 LGHNA and CDR2 YSLEER. The CDR3: CASSQIKITGTGDTGELFF. The CDR3 DNA follows: TGCGCCAGCAGCCAGATTAAGATTACCGGGACAGGGGACACCGGGGAGCTGTTTTTT.

The CDR3 loop reads CASSLAGLQPQHF. The CDR3 coding sequence is TGTGCCAGCAGCTTAGCAGGGTTACAGCCCCAGCATTTT. The chain uses TRBV7-2 and TRBJ1-5, with unresolved D. The V and J ends lost 0 bases and 7 bases respectively, with 7 bases between them. CDR1 is SGHTA and CDR2 is FQGNSA in the germline V gene. The CDR3 is made up of 13 amino acids.

This chain links TRBV20-1 with TRBJ2-1, with a weak D call TRBD2 (6 bases). Germline V lookup: CDR1 DFQATT, CDR2 SNEGSKA (reference sequence). The CDR3 is 13 residues long. Between the trimmed V and J ends, which lost 5 bases and 6 bases, there was a span of 14 bases. Here the CDR3 reads CSAPTGTSNEQFF. In nucleotides, the CDR3 is TGCAGTGCTCCGACCGGGACTTCCAATGAGCAGTTCTTC.

This clonotype was counted a few times. One end of the junction fails to match germline, which may point to a read error. The J gene is TRBJ2-5, the V gene TRBV2, with 12 bases aligning to TRBD2. Germline V CDR1 and CDR2: SNHLY, FYNNEI. This CDR3 has 14 amino acids. CDR3 nucleotide sequence: TGTGTCAGCAGCCCGGGACTAGCGGGAGAGACCCAGTACTTC. It specifies CVSSPGLAGETQYF.

V gene TRBV12-3 or TRBV12-4 combines with J gene TRBJ1-5, with 8 bases aligning to TRBD1. V trimming: 4 bases; J trimming: 7 bases; junction bases outside the gene matches: 9. The CDR3 is made up of 15 amino acids. The CDR3 protein is CASSSMTGVLQPQHF. The CDR3 region has the DNA TGTGCCAGCAGTTCGATGACAGGGGTCCTGCAGCCCCAGCATTTT.

The chain joins TRBV6-2 or TRBV6-3 to TRBJ2-5; TRBD1 matches at 8 bases. The CDR3 sequence is 15 residues long. Germline CDR1 and CDR2: MNHEY and SVGEGT. The J segment lost 5 bases and the V segment lost 6 bases, leaving 11 bases of the junction unmatched. The chain's CDR3 is CASRRRGQAGETQYF. In DNA, the CDR3 is TGTGCCAGCAGACGACGGGGACAGGCCGGGGAGACCCAGTACTTC.

This clonotype was recorded only once. One base away lies a much larger clone, so this may be a sequencing read error. J is TRBJ2-5 and V is TRBV5-1; D remains unclear. Germline V lookup: CDR1 SGHRS, CDR2 YFSETQ. The CDR3 covers 14 residues. The CDR3 protein is CATSLVLGSETQYF. The CDR3 DNA follows: TGCGCCACCAGCTTGGTCCTGGGTAGTGAGACCCAGTACTTC. The full variable domain, its missing parts supplied by reference TRBV5-1 and TRBJ2-5, is KAGVTQTPRYLIKTRGQQVTLSCSPISGHRSVSWYQQTPGQGLQFLFEYFSETQRNKGNFPGRFSGRQFSNSRSEMNVSTLELGDSALYLCATSLVLGSETQYFGPGTRLLVL.

This clonotype was seen a few times. J is TRBJ2-5 and V is TRBV24-1; TRBD2 might be the D (5 bases). The CDR3 has 14 amino acids. Germline V CDR1 and CDR2: KGHDR, SFDVKD. The V end lost 3 bases, the J end lost 5 bases, and 12 bases lay between the germline ends. CDR3 sequence: CATSDTHGMETQYF. CDR3 bases: TGTGCCACCAGTGATACCCACGGGATGGAGACCCAGTACTTC.

This clonotype was seen many times. In nucleotides, the CDR3 is TGTGCCAGCAGCTTTAGAACCGGGACAGGTGTGTACGAGCAGTACTTC. It specifies CASSFRTGTGVYEQYF. V is TRBV4-2 and J is TRBJ2-7; 8 bases match TRBD1. Germline lookup yields CDR1 LGHNA and CDR2 YNFKEQ. This CDR3 region has 16 residues. V lost 5 bases to trimming and J lost 4 bases; unmatched junction nucleotides: 13.

This clonotype was found a few times. This sequence joins TRBV7-9 and TRBJ1-2; 7 nucleotides line up with TRBD1. Trimming removed 1 base from V and 2 bases from J; junction bases left unmatched: 7. The CDR3 is made up of 16 amino acids. Germline CDR1 reads SEHNR; CDR2 reads FQNEAQ (reference sequence). The CDR3 reads CASSLDQGGPNYGYTF. The CDR3 DNA follows: TGTGCCAGCAGCTTAGACCAGGGGGGACCCAACTATGGCTACACCTTC.

The rearrangement uses TRBV4-3 and TRBJ2-7; the D gene is possibly TRBD2 (6 bases). The CDR3 loop spans 13 amino acids. The germline V gene encodes CDR1 LGHNA and CDR2 YSLEER. Trimming shortened V by 5 bases and J by 6 bases, and 14 bases separated the two germline ends. DNA of the CDR3: TGCGCCAGCAGCGCCGGGACTTCGAGCGAGCAGTACTTC. This gives the protein CASSAGTSSEQYF.

The chain carries TRBV12-3 or TRBV12-4 and TRBJ1-2; D is possibly TRBD1 (5 bases). V was pared by 4 bases and J by 2 bases, with 17 bases between. The CDR3 is made up of 16 amino acids. DNA of the CDR3: TGTGCCAGCAGTTCCAACCAAGACAGTTTGAACTATGGCTACACCTTC. It translates to CASSSNQDSLNYGYTF.

In its sample, this clonotype was seen a few times. The chain combines TRBV5-1 with TRBJ2-1; D unclear. The CDR3 has 16 residues. The V gene lost 5 bases and the J gene lost 0 bases, with 15 bases spanning the gap. In germline, CDR1 is SGHRS, CDR2 YFSETQ. In nucleotides, the CDR3 is TGCGCCAGCAGTCCCCCTGCGATTAGCTCCTACAATGAGCAGTTCTTC. This translates into CASSPPAISSYNEQFF.

This clonotype was seen at least ten times. The gene calls are TRBV10-3 and TRBJ2-5, with D possibly matching TRBD2 (5 bases). Germline V CDR1 and CDR2: ENHRY, SYGVKD. There are 11 residues in the CDR3. Between the trimmed V and J ends, which lost 6 bases and 5 bases, there was a span of 7 bases. CDR3 in DNA: TGTGCCATCAGAGAGGGCGAGACCCAGTACTTC. Protein sequence: CAIREGETQYF.

Ten or more counts support this clonotype. DNA of the CDR3: TGTGCCAGCAGAACCGGGACAGGTCCCTACGAGCAGTACTTC. This sequence encodes CASRTGTGPYEQYF. The chain is built from TRBV12-3 or TRBV12-4 and TRBJ2-7, with 8 bases aligning to TRBD1. The CDR3 length is 14 residues. V was clipped by 6 bases and J by 2 bases; unmatched bases: 6.

The sample holds a few counts of this clonotype. The V gene is TRBV6-1, the J gene TRBJ2-1; 11 bases line up with TRBD2. The CDR3 spans 16 residues. From germline, CDR1 is MNHNS and CDR2 SASEGT. The trim removed 10 bases at V and 5 bases at J, leaving 13 bases unmatched. The DNA for the CDR3 is TGTGCCACCCTACCGTTTAGCGGGAGGGCCCACAATGAGCAGTTCTTC. This translates into CATLPFSGRAHNEQFF.

Only a few counts were recorded for this clonotype. V and J are TRBV7-2 and TRBJ1-3; D is undetermined. Germline V lookup: CDR1 SGHTA, CDR2 FQGNSA. CDR3 length: 12 amino acids. V dropped 5 bases and J dropped 5 bases, with 7 bases sitting between them. The CDR3: CASSADRNTIYF. As DNA, the CDR3 is TGTGCCAGCAGCGCTGATAGAAACACCATATATTTT.

This clonotype was counted between two and nine times. The rearrangement uses TRBV20-1 and TRBJ2-3, with 9 bases that match TRBD2. The CDR3 is 16 residues long. CDR1 DFQATT and CDR2 SNEGSKA come from the germline V gene (reference sequence). Germline trimming cut 3 bases from V and 0 bases from J; bases unmatched to any gene: 7. This CDR3 reads CSASNRLAASTDTQYF. Written as DNA, the CDR3 is TGCAGTGCTAGCAATCGACTAGCGGCTAGCACAGATACGCAGTATTTT.

This clonotype was detected a few times. The chain links TRBV4-3 to TRBJ2-7, with 7 bases aligning to TRBD1. The CDR3 is made up of 18 amino acids. The trim removed 0 bases at V and 2 bases at J, leaving 13 bases unmatched. Germline CDR1 LGHNA, CDR2 YSLEER. CDR3 sequence reads: CASSQDRSNRGLTYEQYF. CDR3 DNA sequence: TGCGCCAGCAGCCAAGATCGGTCAAATAGGGGGCTTACCTACGAGCAGTACTTC.

The chain employs TRBV12-5 and TRBJ2-2; a weak D match, TRBD2 (6 bases). CDR1 is LGHNT, CDR2 FRNRAP, per germline. The CDR3 sequence is 15 residues long. V lost 2 bases to trimming and J lost 2 bases, with 9 bases between them. The CDR3 region is CASGLSAGNTGELFF. The DNA for the CDR3 is TGTGCTAGTGGTTTGTCGGCGGGAAACACCGGGGAGCTGTTTTTT. Full variable domain (rest looked up from reference TRBV12-5 and TRBJ2-2): DARVTQTPRHKVTEMGQEVTMRCQPILGHNTVFWYRQTMMQGLELLAYFRNRAPLDDSGMPKDRFSAEMPDATLATLKIQPSEPRDSAVYFCASGLSAGNTGELFFGEGSRLTVL.

This clonotype has a count of ten or more. The chain recombines TRBV7-9 with TRBJ2-5, with 10 nucleotides matching TRBD1. The CDR3 loop spans 15 amino acids. V was pared by 3 bases and J by 4 bases, with 5 bases of the junction left unmatched. Germline V CDR1 and CDR2: SEHNR, FQNEAQ (reference sequence). CDR3 sequence (DNA): TGTGCCAGCAGCTTCGGACAGGGGGGCGGAGAGACCCAGTACTTC. Encoded protein: CASSFGQGGGETQYF.